This T cell receptor (beta chain) was captured by sequencing in a study of OX40 agonist ivuxolimab in advanced cancers. The V gene end was trimmed by 6 bases and the J gene end by 0 bases; junction bases not matched to a gene: 7. The CDR3 is 15 amino acids. Germline loops: CDR1 SNHLY, CDR2 FYNNEI. Findings and limits, study-wide: At 0.1 to 3.0 mg/kg, CD4+ and CD8+ blood T cells expanded clonally by week 6.

Produced via immunoSEQ multiplex PCR; TCRdb's table is partial and in-frame only. The repertoire includes approximately 84,000 clones, around nine tenths of them detected once, and approximately 0.41% sits in the top ten. As regards this clone: Its antigen is as yet unknown.

The V call is TRBV2, the J call TRBJ2-7, with 8 bases that match TRBD2. The sequence derives from an adult with an advanced solid tumor such as melanoma, head and neck, liver or kidney cancer. Sequenced here: CD4+ or CD8+ T cells sorted from blood, sampled in a trial of the OX40 agonist ivuxolimab. The CDR3 DNA follows: TGTGCCAGCAGACGCAGCGGGAGCGGCTCCTACGAGCAGTACTTC. Translated: CASRRSGSGSYEQYF.